Listed below are T cell receptor beta chains from one sample, sequenced in a study of shared clonotypes between healthy human individuals. TCRdb keeps only in-frame clones here, not all; method: immunoSEQ multiplex PCR. This sample has some 790,000 clones, with 72% found just once. Sequencing used memory CD4+ T cells sorted from blood. All receptors derive from a woman aged 25 to 39 in good health. Both conserved end residues are part of each CDR3. The order of the fields is clone size, V gene, D gene, J gene, CDR3 protein, CDR3 DNA. D genes are given only for firm matches. The size of a clone is reported for some rows only, either as once, few or many, or as a class for expanded clones.

>many|TRBV29-1|NA|TRBJ2-1
CSVDVDWNNEQFF
TGCAGCGTTGACGTGGACTGGAACAATGAGCAGTTCTTC
>NA|TRBV10-3|NA|TRBJ2-1
CAISDLASYNEQFF
TGTGCCATCAGTGACCTAGCTTCCTACAATGAGCAGTTCTTC
>NA|TRBV14|NA|TRBJ2-5
CASSQGQVLTQYF
TGTGCCAGCAGCCAGGGCCAGGTCCTGACCCAGTACTTC
>NA|TRBV30|TRBD1|TRBJ2-3
CACNLYRGSLTDTQYF
TGTGCCTGCAATCTCTACAGGGGATCCCTTACAGATACGCAGTATTTT
>NA|TRBV27|NA|TRBJ1-1
CASSLPFGSEAFF
TGTGCCAGCAGTTTACCCTTCGGCAGTGAAGCTTTCTTT
>NA|TRBV2|NA|TRBJ2-5
CASSEFWYVYQETQYF
TGTGCCAGCAGTGAATTCTGGTACGTCTACCAAGAGACCCAGTACTTC
>NA|TRBV29-1|TRBD2|TRBJ2-2
CSVRKTSSSNTGELFF
TGCAGCGTCAGAAAGACTAGCTCAAGTAACACCGGGGAGCTGTTTTTT
>NA|TRBV6-6|NA|TRBJ1-5
CASSPLGVGGQPQHF
TGTGCCAGCAGTCCGTTGGGGGTTGGGGGGCAGCCCCAGCATTTT
>NA|TRBV7-2|NA|TRBJ1-3
CASSLVRGIGNTIYF
TGTGCCAGCAGCTTAGTACGGGGGATTGGAAACACCATATATTTT
>few|TRBV21-1|NA|TRBJ2-1
CASSKGWLAGASPHNEQFF
TGTGCCAGCAGCAAAGGTTGGCTAGCGGGAGCCAGTCCCCACAATGAGCAGTTCTTC
>few|TRBV6-6|TRBD2|TRBJ2-2
CASSYSGLVNTGELFF
TGTGCCAGCAGTTACTCCGGACTAGTCAACACCGGGGAGCTGTTTTTT
>NA|TRBV9|NA|TRBJ2-3
CASSVEAGYGTDTQYF
TGTGCCAGCAGCGTAGAGGCAGGGTACGGCACAGATACGCAGTATTTT
>NA|TRBV10-2|NA|TRBJ2-7
CASVGGADDEQYF
TGCGCCAGCGTTGGGGGGGCGGACGACGAGCAGTACTTC
>NA|TRBV19|NA|TRBJ1-2
CASRPRDGLNYGYTF
TGTGCCAGTAGACCCCGGGACGGACTTAACTATGGCTACACCTTC
>NA|TRBV27|NA|TRBJ1-1
CASSFWAGANTEAFF
TGTGCCAGCAGTTTTTGGGCAGGGGCGAACACTGAAGCTTTCTTT
>NA|TRBV7-3|NA|TRBJ1-2
CASSLTDGGGYTF
TGTGCCAGCAGCCTGACGGATGGCGGGGGCTACACCTTC
>once|TRBV7-9|NA|TRBJ2-7
CASSPGPSRDEQYF
TGTGCCAGCAGCCCCGGTCCGAGCCGCGACGAGCAGTACTTC
>NA|TRBV5-5|NA|TRBJ1-1
CASSLRADTEAFF
TGTGCCAGCAGCTTGAGGGCTGACACTGAAGCTTTCTTT
>NA|TRBV6-1|TRBD2|TRBJ2-7
CASSEQKAGGSSYEQYF
TGTGCCAGCAGTGAACAGAAAGCGGGAGGAAGCTCCTACGAGCAGTACTTC
>few|TRBV7-7|TRBD2|TRBJ2-2
CASSPRLAGGTGELFF
TGTGCCAGCAGCCCAAGACTAGCGGGAGGTACCGGGGAGCTGTTTTTT
>NA|TRBV7-6|TRBD1|TRBJ1-1
CASSPRGVGQGRAFF
TGTGCCAGCAGCCCGAGAGGGGTTGGACAGGGGCGAGCTTTCTTT
>NA|TRBV19|TRBD1|TRBJ1-2
CASTSDPGDRSNGYTF
TGTGCCAGTACTAGTGATCCCGGGGACAGGTCCAATGGCTACACCTTC
>NA|TRBV28|TRBD1|TRBJ2-2
CASRWDRVPGELFF
TGTGCCAGCAGGTGGGACAGGGTCCCCGGGGAGCTGTTTTTT
>few|TRBV30|NA|TRBJ2-1
CAWDPRSFGREQFF
TGTGCCTGGGATCCCCGCTCGTTCGGCCGAGAGCAGTTCTTC
>NA|TRBV7-3|TRBD2|TRBJ2-5
CASSPGLATGETQYF
TGTGCCAGCAGCCCCGGACTAGCGACAGGAGAGACCCAGTACTTC
>NA|TRBV2|TRBD2|TRBJ2-1
CASNKLAGVLNEQFF
TGTGCCAGCAATAAACTAGCGGGAGTGCTGAATGAGCAGTTCTTC
>NA|TRBV18|TRBD1|TRBJ1-1
CASSTGQGADTEAFF
TGTGCCAGCTCAACCGGACAGGGGGCTGACACTGAAGCTTTCTTT
>once|TRBV5-1|TRBD1|TRBJ2-7
CASSPGVTGNGKSYEQYF
TGCGCCAGCAGCCCCGGGGTGACAGGGAATGGGAAATCCTACGAGCAGTACTTC
>NA|TRBV7-2|NA|TRBJ2-2
CASSIGPLSVNTGELFF
TGTGCCAGCAGCATTGGGCCCCTCTCAGTAAACACCGGGGAGCTGTTTTTT